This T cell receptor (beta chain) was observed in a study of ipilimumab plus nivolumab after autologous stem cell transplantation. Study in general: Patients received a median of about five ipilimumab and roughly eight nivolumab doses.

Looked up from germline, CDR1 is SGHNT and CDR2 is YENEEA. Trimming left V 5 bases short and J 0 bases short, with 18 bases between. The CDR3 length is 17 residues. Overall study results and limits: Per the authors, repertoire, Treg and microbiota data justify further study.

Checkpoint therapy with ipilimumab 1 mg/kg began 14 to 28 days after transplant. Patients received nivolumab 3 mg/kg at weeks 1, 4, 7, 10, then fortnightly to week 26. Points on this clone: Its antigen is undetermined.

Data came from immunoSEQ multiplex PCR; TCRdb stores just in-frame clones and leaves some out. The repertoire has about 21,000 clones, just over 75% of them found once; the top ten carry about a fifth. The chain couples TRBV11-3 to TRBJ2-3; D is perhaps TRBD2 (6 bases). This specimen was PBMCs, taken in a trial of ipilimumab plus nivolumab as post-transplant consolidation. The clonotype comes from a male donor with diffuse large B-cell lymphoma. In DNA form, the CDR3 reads TGTGCCAGCAGCCCGGGGGTTGGGTCGTCTAGCACAGATACGCAGTATTTT. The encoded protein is CASSPGVGSSSTDTQYF. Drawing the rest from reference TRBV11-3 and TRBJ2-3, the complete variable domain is EAGVVQSPRYKIIEKKQPVAFWCNPISGHNTLYWYLQNLGQGPELLIRYENEEAVDDSQLPKDRFSAERLKGVDSTLKIQPAELGDSAVYLCASSPGVGSSSTDTQYFGPGTRLTVL.